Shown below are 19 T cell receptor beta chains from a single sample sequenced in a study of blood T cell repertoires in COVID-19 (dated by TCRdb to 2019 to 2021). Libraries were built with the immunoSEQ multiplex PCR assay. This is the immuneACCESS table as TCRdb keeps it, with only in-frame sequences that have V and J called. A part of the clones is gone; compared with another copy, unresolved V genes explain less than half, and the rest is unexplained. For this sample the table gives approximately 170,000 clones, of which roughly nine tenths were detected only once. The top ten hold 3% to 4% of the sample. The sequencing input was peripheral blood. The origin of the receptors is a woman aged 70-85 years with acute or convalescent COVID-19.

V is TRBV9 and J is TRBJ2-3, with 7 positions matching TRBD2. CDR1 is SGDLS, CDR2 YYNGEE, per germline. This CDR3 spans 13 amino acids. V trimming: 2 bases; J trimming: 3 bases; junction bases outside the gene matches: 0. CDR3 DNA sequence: TGTGCCAGCAGCGTTAGCGGGACAGATACGCAGTATTTT. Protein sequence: CASSVSGTDTQYF. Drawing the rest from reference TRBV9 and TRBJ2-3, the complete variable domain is DSGVTQTPKHLITATGQRVTLRCSPRSGDLSVYWYQQSLDQGLQFLIQYYNGEERAKGNILERFSAQQFPDLHSELNLSSLELGDSALYFCASSVSGTDTQYFGPGTRLTVL.

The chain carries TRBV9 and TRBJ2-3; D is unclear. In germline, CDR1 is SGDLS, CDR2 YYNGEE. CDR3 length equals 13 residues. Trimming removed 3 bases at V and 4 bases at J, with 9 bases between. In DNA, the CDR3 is TGTGCCAGCAGCGCCTCGGTTCCAGATACGCAGTATTTT. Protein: CASSASVPDTQYF.

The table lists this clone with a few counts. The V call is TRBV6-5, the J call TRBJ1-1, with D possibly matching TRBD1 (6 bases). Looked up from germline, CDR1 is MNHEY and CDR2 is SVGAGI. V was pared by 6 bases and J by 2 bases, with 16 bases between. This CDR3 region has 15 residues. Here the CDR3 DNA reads TGTGCCAGCAGGACGCCACAGGGAACCAACACTGAAGCTTTCTTT. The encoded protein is CASRTPQGTNTEAFF.

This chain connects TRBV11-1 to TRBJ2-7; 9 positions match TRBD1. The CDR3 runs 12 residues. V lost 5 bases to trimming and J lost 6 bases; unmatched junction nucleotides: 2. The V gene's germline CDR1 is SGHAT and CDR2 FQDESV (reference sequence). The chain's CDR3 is CASSPDRGEQYF. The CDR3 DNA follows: TGTGCCAGCAGCCCGGACAGGGGCGAGCAGTACTTC.

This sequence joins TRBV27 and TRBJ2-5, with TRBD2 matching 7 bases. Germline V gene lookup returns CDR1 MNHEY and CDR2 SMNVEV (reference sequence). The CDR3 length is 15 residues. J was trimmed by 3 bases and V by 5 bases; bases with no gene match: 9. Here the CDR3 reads CASSPLQRGEETQYF. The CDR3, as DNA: TGTGCCAGCAGTCCCCTTCAGCGGGGTGAAGAGACCCAGTACTTC.

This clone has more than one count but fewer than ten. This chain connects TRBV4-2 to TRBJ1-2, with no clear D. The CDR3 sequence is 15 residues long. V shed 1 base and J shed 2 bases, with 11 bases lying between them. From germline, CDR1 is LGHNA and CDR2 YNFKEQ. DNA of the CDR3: TGTGCCAGCAGCCAAGCCTCAACGGGGAACTATGGCTACACCTTC. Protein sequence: CASSQASTGNYGYTF.

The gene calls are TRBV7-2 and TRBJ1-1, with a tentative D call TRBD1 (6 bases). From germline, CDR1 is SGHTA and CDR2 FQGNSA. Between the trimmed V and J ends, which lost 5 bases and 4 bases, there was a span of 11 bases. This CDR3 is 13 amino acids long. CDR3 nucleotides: TGTGCCAGCAGCCTCAACAGGGTCACTGAAGCTTTCTTT. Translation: CASSLNRVTEAFF.

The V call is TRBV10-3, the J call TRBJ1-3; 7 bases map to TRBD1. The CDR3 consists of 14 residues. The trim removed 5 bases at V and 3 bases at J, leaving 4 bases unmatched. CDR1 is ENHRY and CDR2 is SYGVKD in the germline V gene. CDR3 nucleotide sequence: TGTGCCATCAGTTGGACAGGTGGTGGAAACACCATATATTTT. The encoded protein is CAISWTGGGNTIYF.

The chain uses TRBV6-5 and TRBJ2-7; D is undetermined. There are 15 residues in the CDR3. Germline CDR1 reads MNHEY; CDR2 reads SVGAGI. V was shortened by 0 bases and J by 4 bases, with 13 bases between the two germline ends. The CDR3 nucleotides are TGTGCCAGCAGTTACTCCCCCACCTTAGTGTACGAGCAGTACTTC. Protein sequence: CASSYSPTLVYEQYF.

CDR3 nucleotides: TGTGCCAGCAGCCTCCGGGACTGGCCCCCCGGGGAGCTGTTTTTT. This gives the protein CASSLRDWPPGELFF. The rearrangement links TRBV3-1 (or the pseudogene TRBV3-2) to TRBJ2-2; perhaps TRBD2 as D (6 bases). V lost 4 bases and J 6 bases, leaving 15 bases between the germline ends. CDR1 LGHDT and CDR2 YNNKEL come from the germline V gene (reference sequence). This CDR3 spans 15 amino acids.

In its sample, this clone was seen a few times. The CDR3 sequence: CSASTGGSSYNSPLHF. The CDR3 coding sequence is TGCAGTGCTAGTACAGGGGGGAGCTCCTATAATTCACCCCTCCACTTT. V gene TRBV20-1 combines with J gene TRBJ1-6; TRBD1 matches 8 bases. Looked up from germline, CDR1 is DFQATT and CDR2 is SNEGSKA (reference sequence). V trimming: 3 bases; J trimming: 0 bases; junction bases outside the gene matches: 4. CDR3 length equals 16 residues.

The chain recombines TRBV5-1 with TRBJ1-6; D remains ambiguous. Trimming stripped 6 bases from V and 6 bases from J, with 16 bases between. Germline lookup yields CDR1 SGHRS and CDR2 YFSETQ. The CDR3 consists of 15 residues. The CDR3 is CASTDSGPFNSPLHF. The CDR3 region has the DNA TGCGCCAGCACCGATTCAGGTCCTTTTAATTCACCCCTCCACTTT.

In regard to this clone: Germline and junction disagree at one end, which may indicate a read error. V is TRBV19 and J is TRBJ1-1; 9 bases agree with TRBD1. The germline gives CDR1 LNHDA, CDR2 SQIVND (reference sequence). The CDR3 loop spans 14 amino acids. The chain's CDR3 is CASRKQGANAEAFF. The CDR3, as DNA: TGTGCCAGTAGGAAACAGGGGGCGAACGCTGAAGCTTTCTTT.

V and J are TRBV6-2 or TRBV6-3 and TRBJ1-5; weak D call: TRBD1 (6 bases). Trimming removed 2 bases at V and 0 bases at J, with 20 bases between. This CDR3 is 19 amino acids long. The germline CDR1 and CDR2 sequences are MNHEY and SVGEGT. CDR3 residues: CASSYLISGTSYSNQPQHF. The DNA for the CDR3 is TGTGCCAGCAGTTACCTTATCTCCGGGACATCCTATAGCAATCAGCCCCAGCATTTT.

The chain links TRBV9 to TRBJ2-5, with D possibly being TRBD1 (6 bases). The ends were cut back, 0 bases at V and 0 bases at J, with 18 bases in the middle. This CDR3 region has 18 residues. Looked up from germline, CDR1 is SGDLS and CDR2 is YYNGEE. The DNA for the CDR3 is TGTGCCAGCAGCGTAGGGTCGGGACACACAACGTACCAAGAGACCCAGTACTTC. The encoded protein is CASSVGSGHTTYQETQYF.

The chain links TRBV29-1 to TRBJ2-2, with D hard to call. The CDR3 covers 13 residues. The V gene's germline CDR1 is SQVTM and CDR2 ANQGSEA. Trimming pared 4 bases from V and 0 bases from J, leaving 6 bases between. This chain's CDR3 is CSVGQTNTGELFF. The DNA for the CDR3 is TGCAGCGTTGGCCAGACGAACACCGGGGAGCTGTTTTTT.

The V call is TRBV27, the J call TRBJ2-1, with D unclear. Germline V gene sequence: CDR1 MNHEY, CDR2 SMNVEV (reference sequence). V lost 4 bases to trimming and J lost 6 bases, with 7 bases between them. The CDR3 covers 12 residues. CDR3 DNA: TGTGCCAGCAGTTACTTTGGCAATGAGCAGTTCTTC. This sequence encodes CASSYFGNEQFF.

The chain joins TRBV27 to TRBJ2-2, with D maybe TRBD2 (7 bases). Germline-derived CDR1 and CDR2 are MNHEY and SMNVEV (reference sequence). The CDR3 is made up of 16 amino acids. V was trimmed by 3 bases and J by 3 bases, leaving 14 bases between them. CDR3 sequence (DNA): TGTGCCAGCAGTTTTAGGGGGAGGGCCGACACCGGGGAGCTGTTTTTT. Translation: CASSFRGRADTGELFF.

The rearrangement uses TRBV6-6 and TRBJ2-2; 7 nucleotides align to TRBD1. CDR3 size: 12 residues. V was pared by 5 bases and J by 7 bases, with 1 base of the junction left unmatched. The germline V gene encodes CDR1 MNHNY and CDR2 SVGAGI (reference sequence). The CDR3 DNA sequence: TGTGCCAGCAGTCACAGGGGCGGGGAGCTGTTTTTT. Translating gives CASSHRGGELFF.